A single sample is the source of the 10 T cell receptor beta chains below, sequenced in a study of cytomegalovirus exposure and HLA in healthy donors. PCR amplification relied on 60 Vbeta primers (plus 13 Jbeta primers). Here immunoSEQ multiplex PCR was the method, and the copy in TCRdb shows in-frame clones only, minus some. Of 200,000 or so clones in the sample, roughly 84% were seen once. Material for sequencing was PBMCs. Source of these receptors: a human donor in good health.

The V gene is TRBV5-1, the J gene TRBJ2-3, with TRBD1 identical over 9 bases. The germline CDR1 and CDR2 sequences are SGHRS and YFSETQ. Germline trimming cut 4 bases from V and 3 bases from J; bases unmatched to any gene: 3. CDR3 length equals 14 residues. The CDR3 bases are TGCGCCAGCAGCCGGGACAGGGTAACAGATACGCAGTATTTT. Translating gives CASSRDRVTDTQYF.

The chain links TRBV5-1 to TRBJ1-1, with 7 bases aligning to TRBD1. Germline CDR1 reads SGHRS; CDR2 reads YFSETQ. V shed 1 base, J shed 4 bases, and the junction held 13 bases outside the gene matches. There are 17 residues in the CDR3. CDR3: CASSLYRDSDRRTEAFF. CDR3 coding DNA: TGCGCCAGCAGCTTGTATCGGGACAGCGACCGGCGCACTGAAGCTTTCTTT.

The chain has TRBV19 and TRBJ1-5, with 9 bases matching TRBD1. The germline gives CDR1 LNHDA, CDR2 SQIVND (reference sequence). Unmatched junction bases numbered 14, after V lost 2 bases and J lost 6 bases. CDR3 length equals 18 residues. The CDR3 loop is CASSIFPLQGARSQPQHF. The CDR3 DNA is TGTGCCAGTAGTATATTCCCCTTACAGGGGGCAAGGAGTCAGCCCCAGCATTTT.

The gene calls are TRBV19 and TRBJ1-5; 8 bases are a match to TRBD1. V gave up 10 bases and J gave up 3 bases; unmatched junction bases: 5. The CDR3 consists of 13 residues. Germline lookup yields CDR1 LNHDA and CDR2 SQIVND (reference sequence). The DNA of the CDR3 is TGTGCCACTCAGGACAGGGACAATCAGCCCCAGCATTTT. Its protein is CATQDRDNQPQHF.

On this clone itself: Since the CDR3 does not end with the conserved phenylalanine or tryptophan, this likely comes from a read error. Because the CDR3's place on the DNA is in doubt, the DNA is left out and the CDR3 is given as listed by TCRdb. CDR3 in amino acids: CASSPGLAAG. The rearrangement uses TRBV27 and TRBJ2-7; TRBD2 reflects the table's D call only, with no check against the DNA. The CDR3 length is 10 residues, termini included. CDR1 and CDR2 from the germline V gene are MNHEY and SMNVEV (reference sequence).

This clone was picked up one time. V is TRBV5-6 and J is TRBJ2-3; weak D call: TRBD2 (7 bases). This CDR3 has 17 residues. V was cut by 4 bases and J by 2 bases, with 20 bases left in between. CDR1 and CDR2 from the germline V gene are SGHDT and YYEEEE. The CDR3 is CASSRTSAGHLTDTQYF. The CDR3 DNA reads as TGTGCCAGCAGCCGTACTTCAGCGGGACACCTCACAGATACGCAGTATTTT.

The chain carries TRBV9 and TRBJ2-1, with no clear D. Germline lookup yields CDR1 SGDLS and CDR2 YYNGEE. This CDR3 has 15 amino acids. Trimming stripped 0 bases from V and 1 base from J, with 8 bases between. Here the CDR3 DNA reads TGTGCCAGCAGCGTAGCTTCGAGGTCCTACAATGAGCAGTTCTTC. Amino acid sequence: CASSVASRSYNEQFF. Looking up the rest from reference TRBV9 and TRBJ2-1 gives the full variable domain: DSGVTQTPKHLITATGQRVTLRCSPRSGDLSVYWYQQSLDQGLQFLIQYYNGEERAKGNILERFSAQQFPDLHSELNLSSLELGDSALYFCASSVASRSYNEQFFGPGTRLTVL.

The chain combines TRBV27 with TRBJ2-7, with a tentative D call TRBD1 (6 bases). Germline V CDR1 and CDR2: MNHEY, SMNVEV (reference sequence). Trimming removed 5 bases at V and 3 bases at J, with 17 bases between. The CDR3 covers 15 residues. CDR3 DNA: TGTGCCAGCAGTCTGACACTGGGACAAGTCTACGAGCAGTACTTC. As protein: CASSLTLGQVYEQYF.

J is TRBJ2-1 and V is TRBV6-1; D is unclear. CDR1 MNHNS and CDR2 SASEGT come from the germline V gene. This CDR3 is built from 15 residues. V lost 5 bases to trimming and J lost 0 bases, with 11 bases between them. The CDR3 loop reads CASSQDWSSYNEQFF. As DNA, the CDR3 is TGTGCCAGCAGTCAAGACTGGAGCTCCTACAATGAGCAGTTCTTC.

J is TRBJ2-7 and V is TRBV6-1, with D uncertain. V was clipped by 1 base and J by 4 bases, with 5 bases between them. The germline V gene encodes CDR1 MNHNS and CDR2 SASEGT. This CDR3 has 12 amino acids. CDR3 sequence: CASSEDFYEQYF. CDR3 nucleotides: TGTGCCAGCAGTGAAGACTTTTACGAGCAGTACTTC.